A single count supports the clone carrying this TCR beta chain. The target antigen is unknown. Culturing for about ten days preceded CD4+ T cell isolation. The participants, recipients of two vaccine doses, got either BNT162b2 or mRNA-1273. Testing of the vaccine recipients showed negative nucleocapsid antibodies and no prior SARS-CoV-2 infection. Half-medium exchanges with IL-2 medium took place on days 3 and 7. Generated by immunoSEQ multiplex PCR, the TCRdb table keeps only in-frame clones and is missing some. Counted here are 72,000 or so clones, 70% to 75% occurring once; the ten biggest clones make up about 2.2%. This sample was included in a study of vaccination effects on CD4 cells after COVID-19. Turning to the study itself: The median interval between the second dose and post-vaccine sampling was 72 days.

This CDR3 has 15 residues. With 5 bases removed from V and 5 bases from J, the gap between germline ends came to 16 bases. Germline V gene data show CDR1 as KGHSH and CDR2 as LQKENI. This chain uses TRBV18 with TRBJ1-5; weak D call: TRBD1 (6 bases). The sequences come from CD4+ T cells from PBMCs cultured without peptide, collected after COVID-19 vaccination. The origin of this receptor is a human donor who received a COVID-19 vaccine. CDR3 sequence reads: CASSASGGWDQPQHF. The DNA of the CDR3 is TGTGCCAGCTCAGCCTCCGGGGGCTGGGATCAGCCCCAGCATTTT.